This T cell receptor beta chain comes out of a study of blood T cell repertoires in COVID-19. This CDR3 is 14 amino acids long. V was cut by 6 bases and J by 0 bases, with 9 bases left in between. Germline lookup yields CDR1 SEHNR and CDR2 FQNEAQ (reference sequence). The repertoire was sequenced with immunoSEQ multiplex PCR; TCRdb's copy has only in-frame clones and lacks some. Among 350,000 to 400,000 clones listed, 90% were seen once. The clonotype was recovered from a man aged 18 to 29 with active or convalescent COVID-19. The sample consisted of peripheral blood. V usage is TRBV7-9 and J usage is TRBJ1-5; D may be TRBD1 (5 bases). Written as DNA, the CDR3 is TGTGCCAGCAGTTCCAGGGATAGCAATCAGCCCCAGCATTTT. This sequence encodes CASSSRDSNQPQHF.